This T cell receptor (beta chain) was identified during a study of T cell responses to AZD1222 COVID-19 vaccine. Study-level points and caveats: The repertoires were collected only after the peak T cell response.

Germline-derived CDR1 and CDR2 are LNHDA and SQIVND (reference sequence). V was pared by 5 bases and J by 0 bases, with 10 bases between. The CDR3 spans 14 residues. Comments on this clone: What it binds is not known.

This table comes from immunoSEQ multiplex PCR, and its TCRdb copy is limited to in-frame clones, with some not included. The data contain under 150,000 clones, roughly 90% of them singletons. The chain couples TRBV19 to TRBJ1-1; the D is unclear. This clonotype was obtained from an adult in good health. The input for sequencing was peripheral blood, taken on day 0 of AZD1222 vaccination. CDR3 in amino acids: CASSPITVNTEAFF. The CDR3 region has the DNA TGTGCCAGTAGTCCGATAACAGTGAACACTGAAGCTTTCTTT.